Below, one T cell receptor (beta chain) is given with its context. No antigen is known for it. TCRbeta library construction was performed incorporating unique molecular identifiers. Using its own MiXCR run on the PCR reads, TCRdb lists one record per CDR3 protein. The sample consists of some 120,000 distinct CDR3 sequences, roughly 23% of them appearing once. This sample stems from a study of T-cell reconstitution after alpha-beta-depleted transplantation in children. From germline, CDR1 is SGHDT and CDR2 YYEEEE. The V end was cut by 3 bases, the J end by 5 bases, with 18 bases between. The CDR3 sequence is 15 residues long. Study outcomes and limitations: Newly produced T cells mostly accounted for T-cell counts and diversity one year post-transplant. Alpha-beta T cells present about two months after transplant were reported to originate from several hundred expanded graft clones. Surviving thymic progenitors and recipient T cells were the source of high TCRbeta diversity at day 60 in some patients.

This TCR was recovered from a male patient aged 2 to 10 who had a stem cell transplant for chronic granulomatous disease, so the T cells may come from the graft donor. The sequencing used PBMCs, mostly from graft donor cells, collected 180 days after TCRalphabeta/CD19-depleted stem cell transplant. The chain employs TRBV5-6 and TRBJ2-7; D may be TRBD2 (6 bases). CDR3 coding DNA: TGTGCCAGCAGCTCCGGACTCCTCGGAGGGGACGAGCAGTACTTC. This encodes CASSSGLLGGDEQYF.